Included here is one T cell receptor beta chain sequence, with context. The antigen is unknown. The data were produced by immunoSEQ multiplex PCR, yet TCRdb's version contains in-frame clones alone and is incomplete. The sample contains just over 350,000 clones, about 92% of which appear only once. This specimen comes from a study of Ad26.COV2.S vaccination and SARS-CoV-2 variants. Study observations and caveats: Analytic work on TCR breadth and depth might have understated the full extent of total T cell responses. Recipients given vaccine exceeded placebo recipients in spike-specific TCR breadth. Breadth of non-spike TCRs did not differ between vaccinees and placebo recipients. Reported post-vaccination CD8+ and CD4+ T cell responses to spike showed substantial breadth.

The sequence was obtained from a human donor who had recovered from COVID-19. Sequenced material: peripheral blood, taken after recovery from COVID-19.

The CDR3: CASTPRRRDTEAFF. For the CDR3, the DNA is TGTGCCAGTACCCCGCGGCGAAGGGACACTGAAGCTTTCTTT. The J gene is TRBJ1-1, the V gene TRBV19; D is unresolved. The CDR3 sequence is 14 residues long. The germline CDR1 and CDR2 sequences are LNHDA and SQIVND (reference sequence). Trimming took off 7 bases at V and 3 bases at J, with 15 bases between the two ends.